The 27 T cell receptor beta chains listed next were all sequenced from one sample in a study of blood T cells in healthy people across ages. Next came a second PCR, run for about 6 to 12 cycles, which used a sample-barcoded 5' primer along with a J-beta primer mix. TCRdb processed the 5' RACE reads anew with MiXCR; each CDR3 protein has one entry. The sample has under 700,000 distinct CDR3 sequences, 24% seen once. The sample was also linked to a second study, of T cells of mothers and their children.

The sample consisted of blood. Receptor source: a boy between 10 and 17 years old in good health.

This clonotype has just a few counts. The chain carries TRBV20-1 and TRBJ2-5; 9 bases line up with TRBD2. Germline CDR1 is DFQATT and CDR2 is SNEGSKA (reference sequence). The CDR3 sequence is 16 residues long. The trim removed 6 bases at V and 5 bases at J, leaving 16 bases unmatched. As DNA, the CDR3 is TGCAGTGCCTCTAGTTTCAGACTAGCGGCTATGGAGACCCAGTACTTC. Translation gives CSASSFRLAAMETQYF.

V gene TRBV13 combines with J gene TRBJ2-5; the D is unclear. Germline assignment: CDR1 PRHDT and CDR2 FYEKMQ (reference sequence). CDR3 length: 12 amino acids. Trimming took off 5 bases at V and 5 bases at J, with 9 bases between the two ends. The DNA of the CDR3 is TGTGCCAGCAGCCAAAGCCCGGAGACCCAGTACTTC. This encodes CASSQSPETQYF.

This clonotype came up a few times. The V and J genes are TRBV28 and TRBJ2-7, with 7 bases lining up with TRBD1. The CDR3 contains 15 residues. Germline V lookup: CDR1 MDHEN, CDR2 SYDVKM. Trimming cost V 5 bases and J 5 bases; bases outside gene matches: 12. Written as DNA, the CDR3 is TGTGCCAGCAGTCCCCCTGAAAGGGGGCTCCACGAGCAGTACTTC. Residues: CASSPPERGLHEQYF.

There are a few counts of this clonotype. V and J are TRBV28 and TRBJ2-7; either TRBD1 or TRBD2 may supply D (5 bases each). V was pared by 5 bases and J by 0 bases, with 14 bases between. The CDR3 consists of 15 residues. Per germline, CDR1 MDHEN and CDR2 SYDVKM. CDR3 sequence reads: CASSNPGRVSYEQYF. CDR3 nucleotides: TGTGCCAGCAGTAATCCGGGACGGGTCTCCTACGAGCAGTACTTC.

This clonotype has a handful of counts. The rearrangement links TRBV6-1 to TRBJ1-2, with 10 bases aligning to TRBD1. Trimming took 7 bases from V and 6 from J; bases not matched to a gene: 8. This CDR3 is built from 14 residues. Germline values: CDR1 MNHNS, CDR2 SASEGT. CDR3 protein: CASNGDRGWDGYTF. In DNA, the CDR3 is TGTGCCAGCAATGGGGACAGGGGATGGGATGGCTACACCTTC.

The J gene is TRBJ1-1, the V gene TRBV10-3; 8 bases agree with TRBD1. Germline CDR1 reads ENHRY; CDR2 reads SYGVKD. The CDR3 has 14 residues. The V gene end was trimmed by 11 bases and the J gene end by 7 bases; junction bases not matched to a gene: 15. CDR3 sequence reads: CAVRSGTGGNEAFF. CDR3 in DNA: TGTGCCGTCCGCTCCGGGACAGGCGGAAATGAAGCTTTCTTT.

This clonotype was seen only a few times. This chain joins TRBV29-1 and TRBJ1-3; no reliable D call. V was pared by 3 bases and J by 7 bases, with 7 bases between. Germline loops: CDR1 SQVTM, CDR2 ANQGSEA. The CDR3 spans 11 residues. The CDR3 sequence: CSVEGGNTIYF. The DNA for the CDR3 is TGCAGCGTTGAGGGCGGTAACACCATATATTTT.

This clonotype has just a few counts. The CDR3 DNA reads TGTGCCAGCAGGGAGTCGGACAGCCCGAACACTGAAGCTTTCTTT. As protein: CASRESDSPNTEAFF. The chain has TRBV7-3 and TRBJ1-1; tentative D call: TRBD1 (6 bases). The CDR3 contains 15 residues. CDR1 SGHTA and CDR2 FQGTGA come from the germline V gene. V was cut by 6 bases and J by 1 base, with 15 bases left in between. The full variable domain, completed using reference TRBV7-3 and TRBJ1-1, is GAGVSQTPSNKVTEKGKYVELRCDPISGHTALYWYRQSLGQGPEFLIYFQGTGAADDSGLPNDRFFAVRPEGSVSTLKIQRTERGDSAVYLCASRESDSPNTEAFFGQGTRLTVV.

The chain employs TRBV28 and TRBJ2-1; no clear D. Germline-derived CDR1 and CDR2 are MDHEN and SYDVKM. The CDR3 covers 16 residues. The V end was cut by 2 bases, the J end by 0 bases, with 11 bases between. The CDR3 protein is CASSLLGVSSYNEQFF. CDR3 DNA: TGTGCCAGCAGTTTACTCGGCGTTAGCTCCTACAATGAGCAGTTCTTC.

The rearrangement uses TRBV4-3 and TRBJ2-3; 9 bases are a match to TRBD2. The germline CDR1 and CDR2 sequences are LGHNA and YSLEER. The CDR3 consists of 19 residues. V shed 4 bases, J shed 3 bases, and the junction held 17 bases outside the gene matches. CDR3 amino acids: CASSRDLALAGVQTDTQYF. The CDR3 DNA is TGCGCCAGCAGCCGAGATTTGGCCTTAGCGGGAGTCCAGACAGATACGCAGTATTTT.

The V call is TRBV5-5, the J call TRBJ2-3; D is uncertain. V was shortened by 2 bases and J by 0 bases, with 7 bases between the two germline ends. The length of the CDR3 is 14 residues. Germline V CDR1 and CDR2: SGHKS, YYEKEE (reference sequence). CDR3 in amino acids: CASSFAASTDTQYF. CDR3 DNA: TGTGCCAGCAGCTTCGCCGCCAGCACAGATACGCAGTATTTT.

Concerning this clonotype: A junction boundary mismatches the germline segment, possibly from a read error. This rearrangement joins TRBV15 to TRBJ2-7, with D uncertain. The germline V gene has CDR1 LNHNV and CDR2 YYDKDF (reference sequence). This CDR3 is built from 14 residues. CDR3 DNA: TGTACCACCTCGCCTCGACGTAGCTCCTACGAGCAGTACTTC. This translates into CTTSPRRSSYEQYF.

This clonotype was seen only a few times. The junction does not match germline at one end; this may be a read error. The V gene is TRBV7-2, the J gene TRBJ2-3; 7 nucleotides line up with TRBD2. Germline values: CDR1 SGHTA, CDR2 FQGNSA. The length of the CDR3 is 15 residues. CDR3 coding DNA: TGTGCCCGCAGGACCGGGAGGTGGGGCACAGATACGCAGTATTTT. Encoded protein: CARRTGRWGTDTQYF.

J is TRBJ1-5 and V is TRBV11-2, with unresolved D. The germline gives CDR1 SGHAT, CDR2 FQNNGV. Trimming pared 5 bases from V and 9 bases from J, leaving 14 bases between. The CDR3 has 13 residues. DNA of the CDR3: TGTGCCAGCAGCACCCGGGGAGATGGGCCCCAGCATTTT. Translation: CASSTRGDGPQHF. Supplemented by reference TRBV11-2 and TRBJ1-5, the full variable domain reads EAGVAQSPRYKIIEKRQSVAFWCNPISGHATLYWYQQILGQGPKLLIQFQNNGVVDDSQLPKDRFSAERLKGVDSTLKIQPAKLEDSAVYLCASSTRGDGPQHFGDGTRLSIL.

The rearrangement uses TRBV7-6 and TRBJ2-5; 7 bases fit TRBD1. Matching the DNA end better, TRBJ2-1 makes the J call doubtful. Germline values: CDR1 SGHVS, CDR2 FNYEAQ. The CDR3 spans 13 residues. DNA of the CDR3: TGTGCCAGCAGTTTGACAGGGCCCAGTGAGCAGTTCTTC. Translating it yields CASSLTGPSEQFF.

CDR3 loop: CASSQDRGLAGANVLTF. For the CDR3, the DNA is TGTGCCAGCAGCCAAGATAGAGGGCTGGCTGGGGCCAACGTCCTGACTTTC. The chain employs TRBV4-2 and TRBJ2-6, with a weak D call TRBD2 (5 bases). V was trimmed by 0 bases and J by 2 bases, leaving 11 bases between them. CDR1 and CDR2 from the germline V gene are LGHNA and YNFKEQ. The CDR3 runs 17 residues.

This clonotype was observed a handful of times. The J gene is TRBJ2-1, the V gene TRBV20-1, with 11 bases fitting TRBD2. Germline CDR1 DFQATT, CDR2 SNEGSKA (reference sequence). This CDR3 is 15 amino acids long. The V and J ends lost 4 bases and 5 bases, in that order; junction bases with no gene match: 7. In DNA, the CDR3 is TGCAGTGCTACCCCACTAGCGGGAGTTCACAATGAGCAGTTCTTC. Translating gives CSATPLAGVHNEQFF.

The chain combines TRBV21-1 with TRBJ2-1; the D call of TRBD1 is as the table states it, not checked on the DNA. TRBV21-1 is classified as a pseudogene. The CDR3 sequence is 15 residues long. The CDR3 DNA sequence: TGTGCCAGCAGGATAACCCGACAGACCTACAATGAGCAGTTCTTC. Its translation is CASRITRQTYNEQFF.

The chain uses TRBV20-1 and TRBJ1-2; no clear D gene. Germline V gene sequence: CDR1 DFQATT, CDR2 SNEGSKA (reference sequence). This CDR3 contains 16 residues. Deletions cut 6 bases from V and 2 bases from J, with 22 bases between. The CDR3 bases are TGCAGTGCGAGAAGTGGGGATGGGTTGGGCAACTATGGCTACACCTTC. This encodes CSARSGDGLGNYGYTF.

This clonotype has a single count. The V gene is TRBV4-3, the J gene TRBJ1-2, with D perhaps TRBD1 (5 bases). Trimming shortened V by 0 bases and J by 8 bases, and 16 bases separated the two germline ends. CDR3 length: 15 amino acids. Germline-derived CDR1 and CDR2 are LGHNA and YSLEER. The CDR3 sequence: CASSQDSLGAGGYTF. Here the CDR3 DNA reads TGCGCCAGCAGCCAAGATAGTTTAGGGGCGGGCGGCTACACCTTC.

This clonotype occurred a few times. The V call is TRBV9, the J call TRBJ2-2, with D tentatively TRBD1 or TRBD2 (5 bases each). CDR1 is SGDLS, CDR2 YYNGEE, per germline. With 0 bases removed from V and 2 bases from J, the gap between germline ends came to 8 bases. CDR3 length: 15 amino acids. As DNA, the CDR3 is TGTGCCAGCAGCGTAGCGGGACCTAACACCGGGGAGCTGTTTTTT. Translated, it gives CASSVAGPNTGELFF.

This clonotype was counted between two and nine times. The chain couples TRBV6-5 to TRBJ2-7; 8 bases match TRBD2. CDR3 length equals 12 residues. J gave up 6 bases and V 4 bases, and 2 bases lay outside the gene matches. In germline, CDR1 is MNHEY, CDR2 SVGAGI. This CDR3 is CASSSGGIEQYF. The DNA of the CDR3 is TGTGCCAGCAGTTCGGGAGGGATCGAGCAGTACTTC.

This sequence joins TRBV19 and TRBJ1-1, with unresolved D. Trimming removed 9 bases at V and 6 bases at J, with 14 bases between. CDR1 is LNHDA, CDR2 SQIVND, per germline (reference sequence). The CDR3 length is 12 residues. The CDR3 region has the DNA TGTGCCAGCCACCCTACGGACCCTGAAGCTTTCTTT. Amino acid sequence: CASHPTDPEAFF.

This clonotype has a count of ten or more. This chain uses TRBV5-1 with TRBJ1-1; no clear D gene. CDR1 and CDR2 from the germline V gene are SGHRS and YFSETQ. Trimming cost V 4 bases and J 1 base, with 8 bases left between them. CDR3 length: 13 amino acids. This chain's CDR3 is CASSTARNTEAFF. DNA of the CDR3: TGCGCCAGCAGCACTGCTAGGAACACTGAAGCTTTCTTT.

This clonotype was recorded once. V is TRBV27 and J is TRBJ2-1; D perhaps matches TRBD1 (5 bases). Germline V gene sequence: CDR1 MNHEY, CDR2 SMNVEV (reference sequence). Deletions cut 8 bases from V and 6 bases from J, with 20 bases between. This CDR3 has 15 amino acids. CDR3 in amino acids: CASQGYSLGSNEQFF. CDR3 sequence (DNA): TGTGCCAGCCAGGGCTACTCACTTGGGTCCAATGAGCAGTTCTTC.

The table lists this clonotype with a few counts. V is TRBV3-1 and J is TRBJ2-3; the match to TRBD2 covers 8 bases. The CDR3 covers 16 residues. Trimming at V came to 1 base and at J to 8 bases, leaving 11 bases not matched to a gene. The germline gives CDR1 LGHDT, CDR2 YNNKEL (reference sequence). CDR3 sequence (DNA): TGTGCCAGCAGCCAAGCGACGGGGGGGGCCTCGGGTACGCAGTATTTT. This gives the protein CASSQATGGASGTQYF.

This clonotype was counted a few times. This chain links TRBV4-2 with TRBJ2-1; 8 nucleotides match TRBD2. Germline assignment: CDR1 LGHNA and CDR2 YNFKEQ. The CDR3 covers 16 residues. The trim removed 0 bases at V and 6 bases at J, leaving 7 bases unmatched. This CDR3 is CASSQDKKGLGNEQFF. The CDR3 nucleotides are TGTGCCAGCAGCCAAGATAAGAAGGGACTAGGCAATGAGCAGTTCTTC.